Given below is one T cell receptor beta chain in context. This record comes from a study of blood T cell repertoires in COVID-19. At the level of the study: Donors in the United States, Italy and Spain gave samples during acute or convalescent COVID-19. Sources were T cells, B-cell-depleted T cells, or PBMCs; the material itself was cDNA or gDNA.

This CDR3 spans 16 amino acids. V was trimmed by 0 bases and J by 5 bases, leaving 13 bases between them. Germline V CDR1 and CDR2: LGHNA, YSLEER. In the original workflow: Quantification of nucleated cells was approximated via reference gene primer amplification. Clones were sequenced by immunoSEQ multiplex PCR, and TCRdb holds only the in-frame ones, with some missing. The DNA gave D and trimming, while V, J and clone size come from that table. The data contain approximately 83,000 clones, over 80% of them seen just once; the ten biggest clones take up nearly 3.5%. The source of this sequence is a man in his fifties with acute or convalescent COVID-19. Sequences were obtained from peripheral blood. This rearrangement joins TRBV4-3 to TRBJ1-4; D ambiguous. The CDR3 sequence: CASSQDRGSFNEKLFF. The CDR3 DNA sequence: TGCGCCAGCAGCCAAGATCGGGGTTCCTTCAATGAAAAACTGTTTTTT.